The clone carrying this TCR beta chain was found once. V shed 2 bases, J shed 2 bases, and the junction held 9 bases outside the gene matches. CDR1 and CDR2 from the germline V gene are SGHAT and FQNNGV. The CDR3 is 19 residues long. This entry is derived from a study of T-cell reconstitution after alpha-beta-depleted transplantation in children. Unique molecular identifiers were built into the TCRbeta library. TCRdb passed the PCR reads through MiXCR, listing each CDR3 protein once. Here the sample spans about 410,000 distinct CDR3 sequences, around 21% being singletons. The receptor comes from a human donor who donated a stem cell graft to a child with acute myeloid leukemia. The sample in question was PBMCs from the stem cell graft donor, obtained from the stem cell graft. V usage is TRBV11-2 and J usage is TRBJ2-2, with 12 bases matching TRBD2. The CDR3 is CASSLQGSGLAGNTGELFF. The CDR3 DNA follows: TGTGCCAGCAGCTTACAGGGGTCAGGACTAGCGGGAAACACCGGGGAGCTGTTTTTT.